A selection of T cell receptor beta chains follows, all from one sample in a study of blood T cell repertoires in COVID-19. Assay: immunoSEQ multiplex PCR; the TCRdb copy retains only in-frame clones and omits some. The sample includes about 330,000 clones, around nine tenths of them seen just once. Sequencing used PBMCs or T cells enriched from blood (not recorded which). The receptor set was obtained from a woman in her twenties or thirties who had recovered from COVID-19. CDR3s include the opening cysteine and the closing phenylalanine or tryptophan. Each record gives: J gene, clone size, D gene, V gene, CDR3 DNA, CDR3 protein. A D gene is named only where the DNA matches it firmly. Clone size is not always given. Where it is, it says once, few, many or a class for expanded clones.

j_gene: TRBJ2-2; abundance: once; d_gene: .; v_gene: TRBV15; CDR3nt: TGTGCCACCAGCGGGAGTTCCGGGACATCGAGGGAGCTGTTTTTT; CDR3aa: CATSGSSGTSRELFF
j_gene: TRBJ2-5; abundance: once; d_gene: .; v_gene: TRBV12-3/TRBV12-4; CDR3nt: TGTGCCAGCTCCAACGGACACGCCGAGACCCAGTACTTC; CDR3aa: CASSNGHAETQYF
j_gene: TRBJ2-7; abundance: .; d_gene: TRBD1; v_gene: TRBV5-4; CDR3nt: TGTGCCAGCAGCCCTTCTTTGGGGACAGGGACGAACGAGCAGTACTTC; CDR3aa: CASSPSLGTGTNEQYF
j_gene: TRBJ1-3; abundance: once; d_gene: .; v_gene: TRBV14; CDR3nt: TGTGCCAGCAGCTACCCCAGGGGCACCATATATTTT; CDR3aa: CASSYPRGTIYF
j_gene: TRBJ1-3; abundance: .; d_gene: .; v_gene: TRBV30; CDR3nt: TGTGCCTGGAGTGGGACTTACTCTGGAAACACCATATATTTT; CDR3aa: CAWSGTYSGNTIYF
j_gene: TRBJ2-5; abundance: .; d_gene: .; v_gene: TRBV3-1/TRBV3-2; CDR3nt: TGTGCCAGCAGCCCGCGACCGCAGGCCGTCCGGCTATTTGGGGAGACCCAGTACTTC; CDR3aa: CASSPRPQAVRLFGETQYF
j_gene: TRBJ1-6; abundance: once; d_gene: TRBD1; v_gene: TRBV11-3; CDR3nt: TGTGCCAGCAGCGCGCGACAGGGTGATAATTCACCCCTCCACTTT; CDR3aa: CASSARQGDNSPLHF
j_gene: TRBJ2-3; abundance: .; d_gene: TRBD2; v_gene: TRBV4-1; CDR3nt: TGCGCCAGCAGCCAATCTCTGAGCGGGGGTTACACAGATACGCAGTATTTT; CDR3aa: CASSQSLSGGYTDTQYF
j_gene: TRBJ1-1; abundance: .; d_gene: .; v_gene: TRBV30; CDR3nt: TGTGCCTGGAGTGACCGCCGGGGGGTCAACCCTATGAACACTGAAGCTTTCTTT; CDR3aa: CAWSDRRGVNPMNTEAFF
j_gene: TRBJ1-1; abundance: once; d_gene: TRBD1; v_gene: TRBV15; CDR3nt: TGTGCCACCAGCAGAGGGGGCACAGGGGGCACTGAAGCTTTCTTT; CDR3aa: CATSRGGTGGTEAFF
j_gene: TRBJ2-5; abundance: .; d_gene: .; v_gene: TRBV3-1/TRBV3-2; CDR3nt: TGTGCCAGCAGCCAAGATAGGGTGGGGCTTGGGGAGACCCAGTACTTC; CDR3aa: CASSQDRVGLGETQYF
j_gene: TRBJ2-1; abundance: .; d_gene: TRBD1; v_gene: TRBV15; CDR3nt: TGTGCCACCAGCAGAGATTTTGGGCAGGGGGACAATGAGCAGTTCTTC; CDR3aa: CATSRDFGQGDNEQFF
j_gene: TRBJ1-5; abundance: .; d_gene: .; v_gene: TRBV7-2; CDR3nt: TGTGCCAGCAGCCAAGGAGCAAATCAGCCCCAGCATTTT; CDR3aa: CASSQGANQPQHF
j_gene: TRBJ1-5; abundance: once; d_gene: .; v_gene: TRBV30; CDR3nt: TGTGCCTGGAGTGGGTCCCGGACAGCGTATAGCAATCAGCCCCAGCATTTT; CDR3aa: CAWSGSRTAYSNQPQHF
j_gene: TRBJ2-6; abundance: .; d_gene: TRBD1; v_gene: TRBV7-9; CDR3nt: TGTGCCAGCAGCCCGAGACAGGGGCACCACTCTGGGGCCAACGTCCTGACTTTC; CDR3aa: CASSPRQGHHSGANVLTF
j_gene: TRBJ2-7; abundance: .; d_gene: .; v_gene: TRBV11-2; CDR3nt: TGTGCCAGCAGCTTAGGATCCGGTACCCACGCCTACGAGCAGTACTTC; CDR3aa: CASSLGSGTHAYEQYF
j_gene: TRBJ1-6; abundance: .; d_gene: .; v_gene: TRBV7-6; CDR3nt: TGTGCCAGCAGCTTAGAGTCGGGGGGTAATAATTCACCCCTCCACTTT; CDR3aa: CASSLESGGNNSPLHF
j_gene: TRBJ2-7; abundance: .; d_gene: TRBD1; v_gene: TRBV5-5; CDR3nt: TGTGCCAGCAGCTTCGTCGTCGGACAGGGATCCTACGAGCAGTACTTC; CDR3aa: CASSFVVGQGSYEQYF
j_gene: TRBJ1-6; abundance: .; d_gene: .; v_gene: TRBV27; CDR3nt: TGTGCCAGCAGTTTTAAGGGGCGAGGTTCACCCCTCCACTTT; CDR3aa: CASSFKGRGSPLHF
j_gene: TRBJ2-2; abundance: few; d_gene: TRBD1; v_gene: TRBV5-5; CDR3nt: TGTGCCAGCAGCTTGCCCGGGACAGGGGGCACGAACACCGGGGAGCTGTTTTTT; CDR3aa: CASSLPGTGGTNTGELFF
j_gene: TRBJ1-2; abundance: .; d_gene: .; v_gene: TRBV15; CDR3nt: TGTGCCACCAGCAGAGTGACAGCTCCGACGGGCTACACCTTC; CDR3aa: CATSRVTAPTGYTF
j_gene: TRBJ2-3; abundance: .; d_gene: TRBD1; v_gene: TRBV10-3; CDR3nt: TGTGCCATCAGTGCGGGACAGGGGGCGTTAGATACGCAGTATTTT; CDR3aa: CAISAGQGALDTQYF
j_gene: TRBJ1-2; abundance: .; d_gene: .; v_gene: TRBV2; CDR3nt: TGTGCCAGCAGTGAGGGGACTGGGATACTGTATGGCTACACCTTC; CDR3aa: CASSEGTGILYGYTF
j_gene: TRBJ1-6; abundance: .; d_gene: .; v_gene: TRBV9; CDR3nt: TGTGCCAGCAGCGAAGGCCAGGCCGTAAGCTCCTATAATTCACCCCTCCACTTT; CDR3aa: CASSEGQAVSSYNSPLHF
j_gene: TRBJ2-1; abundance: many; d_gene: .; v_gene: TRBV2; CDR3nt: TGTGCCAGCAGTGTAGATAGCTCCTACAATGAGCAGTTCTTC; CDR3aa: CASSVDSSYNEQFF
j_gene: TRBJ1-2; abundance: .; d_gene: .; v_gene: TRBV5-1; CDR3nt: TGCGCCAGCAGCTTGGGGCAGTCGAACTATGGCTACACCTTC; CDR3aa: CASSLGQSNYGYTF
j_gene: TRBJ1-5; abundance: .; d_gene: .; v_gene: TRBV19; CDR3nt: TGTGCCACCGGCCGGGGGTTTTCGGATCAGCCCCAGCATTTT; CDR3aa: CATGRGFSDQPQHF
j_gene: TRBJ2-3; abundance: .; d_gene: .; v_gene: TRBV6-4; CDR3nt: TGTGCCAGCAGCCAGGGGGGTGGGACAGATACGCAGTATTTT; CDR3aa: CASSQGGGTDTQYF
j_gene: TRBJ2-7; abundance: .; d_gene: TRBD1; v_gene: TRBV5-1; CDR3nt: TGCGCCAGCAGCCCGGACAGGGAATGGGGTGAGCAGTACTTC; CDR3aa: CASSPDREWGEQYF
j_gene: TRBJ2-2; abundance: .; d_gene: .; v_gene: TRBV7-6; CDR3nt: TGTGCCAGCAGCTTAGCAGGAGGCAGTAACACCGGGGAGCTGTTTTTT; CDR3aa: CASSLAGGSNTGELFF
j_gene: TRBJ2-3; abundance: .; d_gene: TRBD2; v_gene: TRBV2; CDR3nt: TGTGCCAGCAGTGAACTAGCGGGGGCCCTGCAGGACACAGATACGCAGTATTTT; CDR3aa: CASSELAGALQDTDTQYF
j_gene: TRBJ1-2; abundance: .; d_gene: TRBD1; v_gene: TRBV4-3; CDR3nt: TGCGCCAGCAGTTGGCAGGGGGACTATGGCTACACCTTC; CDR3aa: CASSWQGDYGYTF
j_gene: TRBJ1-6; abundance: .; d_gene: .; v_gene: TRBV5-6; CDR3nt: TGTGCCAGCAGCAGGGTTGAGGGAGTTGATGAGTCACCCCTCCACTTT; CDR3aa: CASSRVEGVDESPLHF
j_gene: TRBJ2-2; abundance: .; d_gene: .; v_gene: TRBV4-3; CDR3nt: TGCGCCAGCAGCCAAAATACAGGGAAGAACACCGGGGAGCTGTTTTTT; CDR3aa: CASSQNTGKNTGELFF
j_gene: TRBJ1-3; abundance: once; d_gene: .; v_gene: TRBV18; CDR3nt: TGTGCCAGTCATCCCTCTGGAAACACCATATATTTT; CDR3aa: CASHPSGNTIYF
j_gene: TRBJ1-5; abundance: .; d_gene: .; v_gene: TRBV27; CDR3nt: TGTGCCAGCAGTTCGTGGCAGGGGATGGGCAATCAGCCCCAGCATTTT; CDR3aa: CASSSWQGMGNQPQHF
j_gene: TRBJ1-1; abundance: once; d_gene: TRBD1; v_gene: TRBV6-2/TRBV6-3; CDR3nt: TGTGCCAGCAGTTACGACAGGGGAAACACTGAAGCTTTCTTT; CDR3aa: CASSYDRGNTEAFF
j_gene: TRBJ2-2; abundance: .; d_gene: TRBD1; v_gene: TRBV6-6; CDR3nt: TGTGCCAGCAGCCGAACCGGGACAGGGGGTAACACCGGGGAGCTGTTTTTT; CDR3aa: CASSRTGTGGNTGELFF
j_gene: TRBJ1-1; abundance: .; d_gene: .; v_gene: TRBV13; CDR3nt: TGTGCCAGCAGCCGGGGAGGGGGTGACACTGAAGCTTTCTTT; CDR3aa: CASSRGGGDTEAFF
j_gene: TRBJ1-2; abundance: .; d_gene: .; v_gene: TRBV4-3; CDR3nt: TGCGCCAGCAGCCAAGAACGCCTGGCCTATGGCTACACCTTC; CDR3aa: CASSQERLAYGYTF
j_gene: TRBJ1-6; abundance: .; d_gene: TRBD1; v_gene: TRBV7-9; CDR3nt: TGTGCCAGCAGCTTGGGACAGGGGGAAATTTCACCCCTCCACTTT; CDR3aa: CASSLGQGEISPLHF
j_gene: TRBJ2-7; abundance: .; d_gene: .; v_gene: TRBV7-6; CDR3nt: TGTGCCAGCAGCTCCAGGGTAGCCTACGAGCAGTACTTC; CDR3aa: CASSSRVAYEQYF
j_gene: TRBJ2-5; abundance: .; d_gene: .; v_gene: TRBV7-6; CDR3nt: TGTGCCAGCAGCTTTCTAGGTCCTAGGGAGACCCAGTACTTC; CDR3aa: CASSFLGPRETQYF
j_gene: TRBJ1-5; abundance: .; d_gene: TRBD1; v_gene: TRBV19; CDR3nt: TGTGCCAGCGATGTCGGACAGGGGTATTCCCAGCCCCAGCATTTT; CDR3aa: CASDVGQGYSQPQHF
j_gene: TRBJ1-2; abundance: .; d_gene: .; v_gene: TRBV20-1; CDR3nt: TGCAGTGCTAGTCAGGGTGGTGGCTACACCTTC; CDR3aa: CSASQGGGYTF
j_gene: TRBJ2-3; abundance: .; d_gene: .; v_gene: TRBV7-7; CDR3nt: TGTGCTAGCAGCTTAGGGTTCGGGGGGCGCTTCACAGATACGCAGTATTTT; CDR3aa: CASSLGFGGRFTDTQYF
j_gene: TRBJ1-1; abundance: .; d_gene: TRBD1; v_gene: TRBV30; CDR3nt: TGTGCCTGGACCCCAGGGGGCTCTGAAGCTTTCTTT; CDR3aa: CAWTPGGSEAFF
j_gene: TRBJ1-5; abundance: .; d_gene: .; v_gene: TRBV18; CDR3nt: TGTGCCAGCTCACCACCGGGGGGGGCTAGCAATCAGCCCCAGCATTTT; CDR3aa: CASSPPGGASNQPQHF
j_gene: TRBJ1-2; abundance: .; d_gene: TRBD1; v_gene: TRBV5-1; CDR3nt: TGCGCCAGCAGCTTACAGGGGGAAGGTGGCTACACCTTC; CDR3aa: CASSLQGEGGYTF
j_gene: TRBJ2-5; abundance: .; d_gene: TRBD1; v_gene: TRBV25-1; CDR3nt: TGTGCCAGCAGCGTCGGAGACAGGGGTCGCCAAGAGACCCAGTACTTC; CDR3aa: CASSVGDRGRQETQYF
j_gene: TRBJ1-2; abundance: .; d_gene: .; v_gene: TRBV3-1/TRBV3-2; CDR3nt: TGTGCCAGCAGCCAAGGGGGCGCGAGCTATGGCTACACCTTC; CDR3aa: CASSQGGASYGYTF